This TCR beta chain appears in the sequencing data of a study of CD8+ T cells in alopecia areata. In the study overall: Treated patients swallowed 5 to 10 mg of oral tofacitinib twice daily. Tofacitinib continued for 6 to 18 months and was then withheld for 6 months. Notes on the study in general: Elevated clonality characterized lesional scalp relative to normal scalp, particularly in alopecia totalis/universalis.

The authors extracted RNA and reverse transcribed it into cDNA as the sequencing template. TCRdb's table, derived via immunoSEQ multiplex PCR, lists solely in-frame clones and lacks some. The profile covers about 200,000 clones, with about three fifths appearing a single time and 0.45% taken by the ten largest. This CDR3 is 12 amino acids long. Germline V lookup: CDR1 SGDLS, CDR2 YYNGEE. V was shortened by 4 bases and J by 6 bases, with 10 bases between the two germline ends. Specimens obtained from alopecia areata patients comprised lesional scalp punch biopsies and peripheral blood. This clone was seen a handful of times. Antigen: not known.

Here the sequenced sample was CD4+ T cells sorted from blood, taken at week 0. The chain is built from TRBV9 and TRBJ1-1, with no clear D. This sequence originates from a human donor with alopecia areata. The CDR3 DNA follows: TGTGCCAGCAGCCCGGGGTTTTCTGAAGCTTTCTTT. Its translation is CASSPGFSEAFF.